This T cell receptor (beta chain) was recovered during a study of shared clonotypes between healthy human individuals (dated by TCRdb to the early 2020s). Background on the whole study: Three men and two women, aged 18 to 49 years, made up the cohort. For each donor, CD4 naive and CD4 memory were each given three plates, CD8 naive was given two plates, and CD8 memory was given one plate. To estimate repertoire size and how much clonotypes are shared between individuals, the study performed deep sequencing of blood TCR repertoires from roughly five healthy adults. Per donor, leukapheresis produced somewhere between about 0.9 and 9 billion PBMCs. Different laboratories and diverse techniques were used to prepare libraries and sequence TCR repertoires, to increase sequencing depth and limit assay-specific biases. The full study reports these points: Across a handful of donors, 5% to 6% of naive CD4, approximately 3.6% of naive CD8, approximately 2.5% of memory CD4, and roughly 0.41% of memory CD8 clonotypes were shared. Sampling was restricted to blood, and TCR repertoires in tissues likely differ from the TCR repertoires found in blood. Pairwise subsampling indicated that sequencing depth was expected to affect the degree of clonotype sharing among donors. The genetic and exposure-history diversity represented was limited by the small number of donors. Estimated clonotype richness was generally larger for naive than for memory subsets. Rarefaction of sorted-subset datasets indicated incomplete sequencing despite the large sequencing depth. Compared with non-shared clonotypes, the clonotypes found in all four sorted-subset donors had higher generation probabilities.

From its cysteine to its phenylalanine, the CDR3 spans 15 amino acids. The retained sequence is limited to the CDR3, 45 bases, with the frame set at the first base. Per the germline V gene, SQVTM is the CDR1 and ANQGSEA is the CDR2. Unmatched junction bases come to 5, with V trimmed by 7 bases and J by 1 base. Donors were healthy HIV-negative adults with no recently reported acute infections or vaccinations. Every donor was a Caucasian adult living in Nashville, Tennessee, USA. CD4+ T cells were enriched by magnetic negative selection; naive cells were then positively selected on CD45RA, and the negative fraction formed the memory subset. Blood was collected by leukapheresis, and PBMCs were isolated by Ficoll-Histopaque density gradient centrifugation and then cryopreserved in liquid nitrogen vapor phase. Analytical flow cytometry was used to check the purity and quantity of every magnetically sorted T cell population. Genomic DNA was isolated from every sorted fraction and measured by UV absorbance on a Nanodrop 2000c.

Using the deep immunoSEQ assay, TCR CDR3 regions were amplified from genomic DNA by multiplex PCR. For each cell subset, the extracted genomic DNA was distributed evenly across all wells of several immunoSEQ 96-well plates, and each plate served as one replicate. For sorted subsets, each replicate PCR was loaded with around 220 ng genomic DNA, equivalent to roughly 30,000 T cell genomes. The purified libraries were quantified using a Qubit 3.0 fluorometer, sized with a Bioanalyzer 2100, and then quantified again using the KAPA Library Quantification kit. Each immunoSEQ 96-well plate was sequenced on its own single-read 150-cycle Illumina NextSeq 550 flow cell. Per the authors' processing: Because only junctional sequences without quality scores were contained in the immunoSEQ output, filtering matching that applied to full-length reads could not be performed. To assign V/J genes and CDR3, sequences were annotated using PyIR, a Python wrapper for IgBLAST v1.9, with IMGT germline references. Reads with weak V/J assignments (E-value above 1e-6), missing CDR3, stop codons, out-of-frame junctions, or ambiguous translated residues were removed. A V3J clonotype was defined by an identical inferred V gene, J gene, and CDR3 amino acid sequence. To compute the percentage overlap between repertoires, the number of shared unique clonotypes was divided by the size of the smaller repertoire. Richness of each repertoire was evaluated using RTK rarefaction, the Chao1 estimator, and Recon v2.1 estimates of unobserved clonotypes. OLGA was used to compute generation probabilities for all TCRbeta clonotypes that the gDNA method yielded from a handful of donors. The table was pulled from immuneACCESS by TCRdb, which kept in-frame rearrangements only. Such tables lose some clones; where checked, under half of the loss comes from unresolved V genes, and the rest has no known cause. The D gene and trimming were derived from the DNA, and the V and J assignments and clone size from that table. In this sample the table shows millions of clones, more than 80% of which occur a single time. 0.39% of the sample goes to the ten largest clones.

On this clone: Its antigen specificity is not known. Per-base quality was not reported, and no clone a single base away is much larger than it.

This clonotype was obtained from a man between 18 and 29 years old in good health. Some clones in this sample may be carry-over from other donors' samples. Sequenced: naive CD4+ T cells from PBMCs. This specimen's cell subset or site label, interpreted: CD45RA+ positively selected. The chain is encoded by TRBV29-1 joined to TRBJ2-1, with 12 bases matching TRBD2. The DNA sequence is TGCAGCGCCCGAGGACTAGCGGGATCCTACAATGAGCAGTTCTTC. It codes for CSARGLAGSYNEQFF.